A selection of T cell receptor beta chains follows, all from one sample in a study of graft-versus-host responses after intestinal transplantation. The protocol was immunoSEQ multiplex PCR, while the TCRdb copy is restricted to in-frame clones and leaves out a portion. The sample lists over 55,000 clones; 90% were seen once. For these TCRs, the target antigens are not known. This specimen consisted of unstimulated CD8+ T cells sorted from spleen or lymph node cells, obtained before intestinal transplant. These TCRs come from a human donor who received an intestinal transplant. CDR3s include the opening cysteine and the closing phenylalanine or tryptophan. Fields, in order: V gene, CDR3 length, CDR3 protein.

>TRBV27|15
CASSLSGSGGTEAFF
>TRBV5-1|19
CASSLLALRVLSAYNEQFF
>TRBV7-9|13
CASSSGTKETQYF
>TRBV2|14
CASSETSGTYEQYF
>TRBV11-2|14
CASSPPGHSYEQYF
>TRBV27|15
CASSSPGPKLRGYTF
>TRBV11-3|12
CASWHSGNTIYF
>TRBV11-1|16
CASSLHPNPGGTEAFF
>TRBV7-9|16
CASSPTTPGVNYGYTF
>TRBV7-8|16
CASSFELAGGLDEQFF
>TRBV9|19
CASSVSPGLAGGGTGELFF
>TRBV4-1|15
CASSPRTGGSQPQHF
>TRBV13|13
CASSASPQETQYF
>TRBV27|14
CASSGDRGQETQYF
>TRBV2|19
CASSDEPTGWTGSTDTQYF
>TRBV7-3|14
CASSLGLNTGELFF
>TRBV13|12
CASSFETGGAFF
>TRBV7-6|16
CASSLGWGGAYNEQFF
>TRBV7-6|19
CASSWGTSGGPQGANEQFF
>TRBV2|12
CATLGDNTEAFF
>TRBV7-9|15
CASSPVAGAGYGYTF
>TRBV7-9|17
CASTPILAGGNTDTQYF
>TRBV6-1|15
CASSERAGALNEQFF
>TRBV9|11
CASRGGPGYTF
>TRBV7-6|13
CASSPASGYEQYF
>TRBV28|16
CASSFSGGEVSGELFF
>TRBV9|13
CASSPPGEETQYF
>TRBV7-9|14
CASSSGQWNSPLHF
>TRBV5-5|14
CASSLAGGSYEQYF
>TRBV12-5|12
CASGLPGTEAFF
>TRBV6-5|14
CASKPGQYTGELFF
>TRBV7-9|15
CASSLGGARNYGYTF
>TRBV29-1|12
CSVQGGYNEQFF
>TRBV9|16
CASSPGGGLAGPEQFF
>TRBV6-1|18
CASSGVSGRGGFFYEQYF
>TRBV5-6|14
CASSLVRGPGELFF
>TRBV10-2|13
CATGGRGYEKLFF
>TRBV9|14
CASGGGSDTDTQYF
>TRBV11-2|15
CASSLDLTGYYEQYF
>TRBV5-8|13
CASSLGGGTEAFF
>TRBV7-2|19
CASSLVVPRGRIYWNEQFF
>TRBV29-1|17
CSVDPGTSGGASGELFF
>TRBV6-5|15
CASSYYAGGPGELFF
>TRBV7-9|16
CASSHLEFGSRDTQYF
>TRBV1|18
CTSSQIHPRGGLQETQYF
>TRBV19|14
CASSPTSGAYEQYF
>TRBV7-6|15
CASSSGQGAQETQYF
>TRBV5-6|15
CASSKPGQGYNEQFF
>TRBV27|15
CASSLSGTRYYEQYF
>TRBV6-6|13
CASSYGQNTEAFF
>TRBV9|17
CASSETVGQGSTDTQYF
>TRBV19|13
CASSMGLTYEQYF
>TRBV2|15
CASSEGGLANYGYTF
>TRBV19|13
CASSMSSNQPQHF
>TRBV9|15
CASSVGGGGDYGYTF
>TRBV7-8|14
CASSSPDRGRWAFF
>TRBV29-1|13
CSVELPSSYEQYF